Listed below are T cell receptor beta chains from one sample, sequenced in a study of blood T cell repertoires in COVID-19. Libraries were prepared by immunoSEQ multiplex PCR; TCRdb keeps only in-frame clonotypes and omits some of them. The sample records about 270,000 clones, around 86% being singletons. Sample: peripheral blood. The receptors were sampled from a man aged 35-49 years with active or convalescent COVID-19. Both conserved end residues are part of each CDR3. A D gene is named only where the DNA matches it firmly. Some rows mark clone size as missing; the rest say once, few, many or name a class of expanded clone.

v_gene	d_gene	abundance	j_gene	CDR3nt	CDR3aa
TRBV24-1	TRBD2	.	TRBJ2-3	TGTGCCACCACCACCGCTAGCGGGAGCACAGATACGCAGTATTTT	CATTTASGSTDTQYF
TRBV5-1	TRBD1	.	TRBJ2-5	TGCGCCAGCAGCTATACAGGGGGGACAGAGACCCAGTACTTC	CASSYTGGTETQYF
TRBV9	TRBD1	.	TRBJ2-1	TGTGCCAGCAGCTCTCTGGGGGACAGGGGCTACAATGAGCAGTTCTTC	CASSSLGDRGYNEQFF
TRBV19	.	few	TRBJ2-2	TGTGCCAGTAGTATAGGTTGGGGGCCCGGGGAGCTGTTTTTT	CASSIGWGPGELFF
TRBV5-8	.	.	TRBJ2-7	TGTGCCAGCAGCTTCGATCGGGGGTCCTACGAGCAGTACTTC	CASSFDRGSYEQYF
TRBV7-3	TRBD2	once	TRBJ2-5	TGTGCCAGCAGCTTAAACGGCGGGGGTCACCAAGAGACCCAGTACTTC	CASSLNGGGHQETQYF
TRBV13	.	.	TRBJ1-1	TGTGCCAGCAGCTTAGGGGCGGGAAACACTGAAGCTTTCTTT	CASSLGAGNTEAFF
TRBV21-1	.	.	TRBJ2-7	TGTGCCAGCACTCCGGAGCAGTACTTC	CASTPEQYF
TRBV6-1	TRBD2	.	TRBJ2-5	TGTGCCAGCAGTGAAGCGCAAGGCAACCCGGGGGGGGGCAGAGAGACCCAGTACTTC	CASSEAQGNPGGGRETQYF
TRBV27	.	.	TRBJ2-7	TGTGCCAGCAGCTTAGGACTCACCCCCTCCTACGAGCAGTACTTC	CASSLGLTPSYEQYF
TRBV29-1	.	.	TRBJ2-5	TGCAGCGAGACGGTAGGGAGAGAGACCCAGTACTTC	CSETVGRETQYF
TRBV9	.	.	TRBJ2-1	TGTGCCAGCAGCCCTACGACTAGTTTGGGCGAGCAGTTCTTC	CASSPTTSLGEQFF
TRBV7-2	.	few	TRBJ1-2	TGTGCCAGCAGCCCCGGACAGCGGATTAACTATGGCTACACCTTC	CASSPGQRINYGYTF
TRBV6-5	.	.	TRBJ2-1	TGTGCCAGCAGTTTCGGGCTAGCGACCTACAATGAGCAGTTCTTC	CASSFGLATYNEQFF
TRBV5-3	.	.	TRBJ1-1	TGTGCCAGAAGCTTTCAGGGGTCCACTGAAGCTTTCTTT	CARSFQGSTEAFF
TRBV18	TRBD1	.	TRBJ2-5	TGTGCCAGCTCACTAACCGGACAGGGGCGGGAGACCCAGTACTTC	CASSLTGQGRETQYF
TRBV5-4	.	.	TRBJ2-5	TGTGCCAGCAGCTTGGGTCCACTAGCAGAGACCCAGTACTTC	CASSLGPLAETQYF
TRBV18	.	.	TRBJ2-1	TGTGCCAGCTCAACTACCGAGGTCTACAATGAGCAGTTCTTC	CASSTTEVYNEQFF
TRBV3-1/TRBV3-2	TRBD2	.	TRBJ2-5	TGTGCCAGCAGCCAAGAAGGGACTAGCGGGAGGGAGACCCAGTACTTC	CASSQEGTSGRETQYF
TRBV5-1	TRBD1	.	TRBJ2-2	TGCGCCAGCAGCCAAAGGACAGGGAACACCGGGGAGCTGTTTTTT	CASSQRTGNTGELFF
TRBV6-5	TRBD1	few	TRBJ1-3	TGTGCCAGCAGTACAGGGGAACTCTCCGGAAACACCATATATTTT	CASSTGELSGNTIYF
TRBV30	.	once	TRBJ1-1	TGTGCCTGGAGTAGACTGAATGGCGAAGCTTTCTTT	CAWSRLNGEAFF
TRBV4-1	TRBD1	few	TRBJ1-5	TGCGCCAGCAGCGCGGGACAGACAGGGGATCAGCCCCAGCATTTT	CASSAGQTGDQPQHF
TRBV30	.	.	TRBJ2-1	TGTGCCTGGAGTTTCGAAGAGAGGACGAGGGAGTTCTTC	CAWSFEERTREFF
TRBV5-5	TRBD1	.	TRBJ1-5	TGTGCCAGCAGCGTAGGGACAGGGTTCAATCAGCCCCAGCATTTT	CASSVGTGFNQPQHF
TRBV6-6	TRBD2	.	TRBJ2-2	TGTGCCAGCAGTACCCCCTTAGCGGGAAACACCGGGGAGCTGTTTTTT	CASSTPLAGNTGELFF
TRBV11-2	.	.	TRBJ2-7	TGTGCCAGCAGCTTCGACGGCAGCGAGACCTACGAGCAGTACTTC	CASSFDGSETYEQYF
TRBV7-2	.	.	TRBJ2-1	TGTGCCAGCAGCTTGGAACAGGGCCCGCTTAGGCAGTTCTTC	CASSLEQGPLRQFF
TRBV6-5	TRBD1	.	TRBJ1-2	TGTGCCAGCAGTTCCGACAGGGTCGATGGCTACACCTTC	CASSSDRVDGYTF
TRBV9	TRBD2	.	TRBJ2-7	TGTGCCAGCAGCGCTGGGCCTAGCGGGGGGCTAAGCTCCTACGAGCAGTACTTC	CASSAGPSGGLSSYEQYF
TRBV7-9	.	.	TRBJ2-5	TGTGCCAGCAGCTTAGCCTGGGGCAGGATAGAAGAGACCCAGTACTTC	CASSLAWGRIEETQYF
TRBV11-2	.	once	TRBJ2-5	TGTGCCAGCAGCTTCCGGGGGACTGAAGAGACCCAGTACTTC	CASSFRGTEETQYF
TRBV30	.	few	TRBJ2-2	TGTGCCTGGAGTGTACTTGTGGACACCGGGGAGCTGTTTTTT	CAWSVLVDTGELFF
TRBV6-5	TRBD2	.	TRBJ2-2	TGTGCCAGCAGGGAGGGGAGGGTTGCCGGGGAGCTGTTTTTT	CASREGRVAGELFF
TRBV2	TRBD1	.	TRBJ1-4	TGTGCCAGCACGGACAGGGGTGATGAAAAACTGTTTTTT	CASTDRGDEKLFF
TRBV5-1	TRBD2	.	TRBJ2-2	TGCGCCAGCAGCTTCTCGGCTAGCGGGGGGAACACCGGGGAGCTGTTTTTT	CASSFSASGGNTGELFF
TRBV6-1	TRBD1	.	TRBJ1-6	TGTGCCAGCAGTGAAATGGGACAGGGTTCACCCCTCCACTTT	CASSEMGQGSPLHF
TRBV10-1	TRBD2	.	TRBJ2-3	TGCGCCAGCAGTGAGCGAGGGAGGGAGGATACGCAGTATTTT	CASSERGREDTQYF
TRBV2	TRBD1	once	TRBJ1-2	TGTGCCAGCAGAGCCGGGACAGGAGATCCCAATGGCTACACCTTC	CASRAGTGDPNGYTF
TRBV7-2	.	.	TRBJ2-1	TGTGCCAGCAGCTTGGACAGAGTTTCCTACAATGAGCAGTTCTTC	CASSLDRVSYNEQFF
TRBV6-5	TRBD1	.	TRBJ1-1	TGTGCCAGCAGTTACGACAGGGTGAACACTGAAGCTTTCTTT	CASSYDRVNTEAFF
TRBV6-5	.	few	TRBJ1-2	TGTGCCAGCAGCCCCGGCTATGGCTACACCTTC	CASSPGYGYTF
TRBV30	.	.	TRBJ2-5	TGTGCCTGGAGTTCAGGGCGGGATGGGACCCAGTACTTC	CAWSSGRDGTQYF
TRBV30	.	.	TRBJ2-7	TGTGCCTGGAGCTCCTCCTCCTACGAGCAGTACTTC	CAWSSSSYEQYF
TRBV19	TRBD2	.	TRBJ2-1	TGTGCCAGTAGGGGACTAGCGGGGGACCATGAGCAGTTCTTC	CASRGLAGDHEQFF
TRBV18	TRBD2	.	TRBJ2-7	TGTGCCAGCTCACAGAGTGGGACTAGCGGATACGAGCAGTACTTC	CASSQSGTSGYEQYF
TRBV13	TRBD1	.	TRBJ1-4	TGTGCCAGCAGCTTAGCCACCGGGACAGGATATGAAAAACTGTTTTTT	CASSLATGTGYEKLFF
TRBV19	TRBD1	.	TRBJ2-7	TGTGCCAGTAGCCCGACAGGGGGCGGCGACGAGCAGTACTTC	CASSPTGGGDEQYF
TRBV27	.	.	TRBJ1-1	TGTGCCAGCGGGAGGGTGAGGGCTTTCTTT	CASGRVRAFF
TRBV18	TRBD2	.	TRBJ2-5	TGTGCCAGCTCACCGACTAGCGAAGAGACCCAGTACTTC	CASSPTSEETQYF